The clone carrying this T cell receptor (beta chain) was picked up a small number of times. The sample originates from a study of cytomegalovirus exposure and HLA in healthy donors. After removal of 3 bases from V and 6 bases from J, the junction contained 5 bases not matched to a gene. This CDR3 has 14 amino acids. Germline V gives CDR1 SGHRS, CDR2 YFSETQ. This PCR relied on a set of 60 Vbeta primers and 13 Jbeta primers. Sequencing used immunoSEQ multiplex PCR; TCRdb keeps in-frame clones, though not all of them. The sample has 110,000 to 150,000 clones, about 75% seen once. Sequences were obtained from PBMCs. The sequence was obtained from a man aged 25-45 years in good health and CMV-seronegative. The J gene is TRBJ1-4, the V gene TRBV5-1, with 7 bases fitting TRBD1. The CDR3 region has the DNA TGCGCCAGCAGCTCTGGGACAGCGGATGAAAAACTGTTTTTT. It yields the protein CASSSGTADEKLFF.